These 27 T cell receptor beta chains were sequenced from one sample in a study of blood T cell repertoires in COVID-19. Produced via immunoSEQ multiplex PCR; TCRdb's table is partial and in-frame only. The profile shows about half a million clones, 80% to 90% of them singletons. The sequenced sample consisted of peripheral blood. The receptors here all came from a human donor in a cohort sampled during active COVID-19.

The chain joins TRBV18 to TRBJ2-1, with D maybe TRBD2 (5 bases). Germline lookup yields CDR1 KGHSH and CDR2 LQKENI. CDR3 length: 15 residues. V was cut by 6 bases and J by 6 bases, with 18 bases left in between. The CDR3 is CASSLLQVEGNEQFF. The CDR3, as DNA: TGTGCCAGCTCCCTGCTGCAGGTTGAGGGCAATGAGCAGTTCTTC.

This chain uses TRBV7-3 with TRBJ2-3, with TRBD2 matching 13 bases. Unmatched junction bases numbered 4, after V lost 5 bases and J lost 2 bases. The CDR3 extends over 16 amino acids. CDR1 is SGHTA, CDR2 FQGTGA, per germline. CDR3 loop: CASSPGTSGITDTQYF. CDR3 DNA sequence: TGTGCCAGCAGCCCCGGGACTAGCGGGATCACAGATACGCAGTATTTT. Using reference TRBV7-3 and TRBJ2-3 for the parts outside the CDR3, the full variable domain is GAGVSQTPSNKVTEKGKYVELRCDPISGHTALYWYRQSLGQGPEFLIYFQGTGAADDSGLPNDRFFAVRPEGSVSTLKIQRTERGDSAVYLCASSPGTSGITDTQYFGPGTRLTVL.

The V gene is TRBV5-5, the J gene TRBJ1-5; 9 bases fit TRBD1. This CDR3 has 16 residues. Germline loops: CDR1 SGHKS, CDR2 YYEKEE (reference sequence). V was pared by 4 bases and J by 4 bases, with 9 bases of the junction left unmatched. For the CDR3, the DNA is TGTGCCAGCAGCCCTCCGGGACAGGGATTAAATCAGCCCCAGCATTTT. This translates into CASSPPGQGLNQPQHF. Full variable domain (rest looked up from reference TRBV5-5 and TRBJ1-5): DAGVTQSPTHLIKTRGQQVTLRCSPISGHKSVSWYQQVLGQGPQFIFQYYEKEERGRGNFPDRFSARQFPNYSSELNVNALLLGDSALYLCASSPPGQGLNQPQHFGDGTRLSIL.

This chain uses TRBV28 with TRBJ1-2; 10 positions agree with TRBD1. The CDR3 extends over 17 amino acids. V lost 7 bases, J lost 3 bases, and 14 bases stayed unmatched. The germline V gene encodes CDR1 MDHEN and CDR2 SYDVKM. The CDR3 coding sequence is TGTGCCAGCATCACTCCGGGACTGGACAGGGGGGACTATGGCTACACCTTC. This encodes CASITPGLDRGDYGYTF.

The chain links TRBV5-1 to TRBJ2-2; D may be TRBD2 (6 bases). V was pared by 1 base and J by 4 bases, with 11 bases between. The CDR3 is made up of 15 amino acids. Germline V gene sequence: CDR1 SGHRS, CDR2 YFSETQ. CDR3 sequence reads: CASSLWQGGTGELFF. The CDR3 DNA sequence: TGCGCCAGCAGCTTGTGGCAGGGAGGCACCGGGGAGCTGTTTTTT.

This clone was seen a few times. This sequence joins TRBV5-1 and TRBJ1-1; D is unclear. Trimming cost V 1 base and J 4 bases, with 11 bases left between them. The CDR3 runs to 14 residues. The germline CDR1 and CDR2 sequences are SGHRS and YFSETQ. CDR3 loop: CASSLTAPATEAFF. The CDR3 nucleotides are TGCGCCAGCAGCTTGACAGCTCCCGCCACTGAAGCTTTCTTT.

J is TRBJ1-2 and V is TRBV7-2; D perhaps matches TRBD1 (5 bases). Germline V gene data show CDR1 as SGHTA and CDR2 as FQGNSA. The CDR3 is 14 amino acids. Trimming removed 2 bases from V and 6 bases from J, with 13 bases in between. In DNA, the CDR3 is TGTGCCAGCAGCTTAACCGCGGGGGATGATGGCTACACCTTC. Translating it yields CASSLTAGDDGYTF.

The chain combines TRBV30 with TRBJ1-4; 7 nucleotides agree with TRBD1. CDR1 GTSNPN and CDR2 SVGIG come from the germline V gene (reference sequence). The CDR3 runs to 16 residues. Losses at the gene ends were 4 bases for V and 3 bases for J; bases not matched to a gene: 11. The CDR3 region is CAWNKIWDSSNEKLFF. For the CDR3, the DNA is TGTGCCTGGAATAAAATCTGGGACAGCTCTAATGAAAAACTGTTTTTT.

The CDR3 DNA follows: TGCAGTGCTAGTCCCCCCCTAGGAACCTATGGGCAGTTCTTC. It yields the protein CSASPPLGTYGQFF. The chain carries TRBV20-1 and TRBJ2-1; D unresolved. V lost 3 bases to trimming and J lost 12 bases, with 21 bases between them. This CDR3 spans 14 amino acids. Germline V gives CDR1 DFQATT, CDR2 SNEGSKA (reference sequence).

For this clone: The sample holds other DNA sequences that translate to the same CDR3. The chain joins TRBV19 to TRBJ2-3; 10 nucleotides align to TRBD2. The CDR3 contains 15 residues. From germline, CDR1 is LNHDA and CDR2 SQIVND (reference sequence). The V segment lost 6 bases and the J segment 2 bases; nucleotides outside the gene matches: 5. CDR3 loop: CASSPGLADTDTQYF. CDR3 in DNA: TGTGCCAGTAGCCCCGGACTAGCGGACACAGATACGCAGTATTTT. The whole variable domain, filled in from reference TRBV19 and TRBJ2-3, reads DGGITQSPKYLFRKEGQNVTLSCEQNLNHDAMYWYRQDPGQGLRLIYYSQIVNDFQKGDIAEGYSVSREKKESFPLTVTSAQKNPTAFYLCASSPGLADTDTQYFGPGTRLTVL.

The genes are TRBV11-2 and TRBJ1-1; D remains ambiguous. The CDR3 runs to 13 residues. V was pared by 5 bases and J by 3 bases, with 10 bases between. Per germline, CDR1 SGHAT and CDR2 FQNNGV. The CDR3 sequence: CASSLSVDTEAFF. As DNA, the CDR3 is TGTGCCAGCAGCCTAAGCGTGGACACTGAAGCTTTCTTT.

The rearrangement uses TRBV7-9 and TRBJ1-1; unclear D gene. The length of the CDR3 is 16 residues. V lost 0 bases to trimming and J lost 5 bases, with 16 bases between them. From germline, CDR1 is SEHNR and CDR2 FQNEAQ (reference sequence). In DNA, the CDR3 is TGTGCCAGCAGCTTAGCCCCGAATGAGGCAAGGACTGAAGCTTTCTTT. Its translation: CASSLAPNEARTEAFF.

CDR3 in DNA: TGTGCCAGCAGCCCCTACCAGGGGCCTTACGAGCAGTACTTC. Its translation: CASSPYQGPYEQYF. V and J are TRBV6-5 and TRBJ2-7; TRBD1 is a possible D gene (6 bases). The CDR3 contains 14 residues. V shed 6 bases and J shed 4 bases, with 16 bases lying between them. From germline, CDR1 is MNHEY and CDR2 SVGAGI.

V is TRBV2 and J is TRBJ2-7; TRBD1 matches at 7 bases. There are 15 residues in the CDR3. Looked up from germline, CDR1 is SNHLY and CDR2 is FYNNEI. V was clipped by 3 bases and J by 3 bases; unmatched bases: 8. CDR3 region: CASSDRDRAVYEQYF. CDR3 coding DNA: TGTGCCAGCAGTGACCGAGACAGGGCTGTCTACGAGCAGTACTTC.

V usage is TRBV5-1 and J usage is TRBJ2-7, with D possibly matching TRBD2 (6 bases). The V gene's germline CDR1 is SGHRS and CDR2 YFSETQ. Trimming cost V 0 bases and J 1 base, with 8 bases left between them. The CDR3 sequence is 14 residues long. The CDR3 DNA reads TGCGCCAGCAGCTTGGAGGGGAGGTCCTACGAGCAGTACTTC. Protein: CASSLEGRSYEQYF.

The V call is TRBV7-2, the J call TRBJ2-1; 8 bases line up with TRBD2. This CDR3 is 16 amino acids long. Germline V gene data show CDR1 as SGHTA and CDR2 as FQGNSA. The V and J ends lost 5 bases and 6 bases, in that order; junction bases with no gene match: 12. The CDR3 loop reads CASSPSAAGALNEQFF. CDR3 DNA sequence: TGTGCCAGCAGCCCCTCCGCAGCGGGAGCACTCAATGAGCAGTTCTTC.

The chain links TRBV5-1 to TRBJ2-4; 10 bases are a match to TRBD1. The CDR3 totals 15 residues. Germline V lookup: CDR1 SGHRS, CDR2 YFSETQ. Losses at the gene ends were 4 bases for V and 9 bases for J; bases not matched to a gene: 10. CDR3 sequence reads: CASSERTGGEPIQYF. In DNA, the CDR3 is TGCGCCAGCAGCGAACGGACAGGGGGTGAACCCATTCAGTACTTC. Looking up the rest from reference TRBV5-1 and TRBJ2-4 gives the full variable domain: KAGVTQTPRYLIKTRGQQVTLSCSPISGHRSVSWYQQTPGQGLQFLFEYFSETQRNKGNFPGRFSGRQFSNSRSEMNVSTLELGDSALYLCASSERTGGEPIQYFGAGTRLSVL.

The CDR3 loop is CASSYSSGQGGGYTF. Written as DNA, the CDR3 is TGTGCCAGCAGTTACTCTTCGGGACAGGGGGGCGGCTACACCTTC. This chain connects TRBV6-5 to TRBJ1-2; TRBD1 agrees at 11 bases. CDR1 and CDR2 (germline): MNHEY, SVGAGI. The V gene end was trimmed by 0 bases and the J gene end by 8 bases; junction bases not matched to a gene: 5. The length of the CDR3 is 15 residues.

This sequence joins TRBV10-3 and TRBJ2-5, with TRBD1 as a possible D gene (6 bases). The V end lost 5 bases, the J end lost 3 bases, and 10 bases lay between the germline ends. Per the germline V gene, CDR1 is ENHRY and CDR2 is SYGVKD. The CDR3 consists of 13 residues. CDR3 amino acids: CAISSRGEETQYF. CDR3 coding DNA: TGTGCCATCAGTTCCAGGGGTGAAGAGACCCAGTACTTC.

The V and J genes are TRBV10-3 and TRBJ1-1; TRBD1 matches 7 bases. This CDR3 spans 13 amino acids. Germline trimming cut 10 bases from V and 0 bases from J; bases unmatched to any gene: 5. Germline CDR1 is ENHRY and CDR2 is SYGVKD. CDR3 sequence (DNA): TGTGCCACCGGCGGGACAGTGAACACTGAAGCTTTCTTT. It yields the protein CATGGTVNTEAFF.

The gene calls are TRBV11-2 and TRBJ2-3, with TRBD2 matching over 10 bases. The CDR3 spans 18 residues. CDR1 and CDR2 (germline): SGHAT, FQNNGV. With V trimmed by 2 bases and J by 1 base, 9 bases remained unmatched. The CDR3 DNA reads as TGTGCCAGCAGCTTACGTAGCGGGAGGACGACCCGCACAGATACGCAGTATTTT. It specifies CASSLRSGRTTRTDTQYF.

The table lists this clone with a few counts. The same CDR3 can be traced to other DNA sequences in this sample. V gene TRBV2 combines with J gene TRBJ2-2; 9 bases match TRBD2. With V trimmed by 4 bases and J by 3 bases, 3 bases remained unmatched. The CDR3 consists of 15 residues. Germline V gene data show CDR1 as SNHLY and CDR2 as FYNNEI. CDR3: CASSVLAGDTGELFF. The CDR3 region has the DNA TGTGCCAGCAGTGTACTAGCGGGTGACACCGGGGAGCTGTTTTTT.

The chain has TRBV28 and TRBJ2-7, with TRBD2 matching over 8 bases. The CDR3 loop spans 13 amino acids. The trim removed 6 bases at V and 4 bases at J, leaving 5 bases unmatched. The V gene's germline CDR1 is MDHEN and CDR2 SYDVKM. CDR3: CASSGRAGYEQYF. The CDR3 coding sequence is TGTGCCAGCAGCGGGAGGGCCGGGTACGAGCAGTACTTC.

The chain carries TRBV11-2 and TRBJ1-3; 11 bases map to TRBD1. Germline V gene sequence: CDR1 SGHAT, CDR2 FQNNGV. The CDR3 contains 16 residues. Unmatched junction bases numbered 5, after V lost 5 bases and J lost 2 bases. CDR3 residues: CASSKDRGQAGNTIYF. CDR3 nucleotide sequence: TGTGCCAGCAGCAAGGACAGGGGGCAAGCTGGAAACACCATATATTTT.

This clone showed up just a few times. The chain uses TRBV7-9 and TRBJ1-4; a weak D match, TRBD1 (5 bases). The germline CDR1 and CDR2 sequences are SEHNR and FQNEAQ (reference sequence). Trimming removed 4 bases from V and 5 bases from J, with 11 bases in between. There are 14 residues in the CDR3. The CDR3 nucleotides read TGTGCCAGCAGCTCCGGGACTTCAAATGAAAAACTGTTTTTT. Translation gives CASSSGTSNEKLFF.

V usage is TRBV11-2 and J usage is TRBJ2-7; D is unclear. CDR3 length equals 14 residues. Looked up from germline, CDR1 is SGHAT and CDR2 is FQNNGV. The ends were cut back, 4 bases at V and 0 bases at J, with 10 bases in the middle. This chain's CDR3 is CASSSMWSSYEQYF. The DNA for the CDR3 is TGTGCCAGCAGCTCCATGTGGAGCTCCTACGAGCAGTACTTC.

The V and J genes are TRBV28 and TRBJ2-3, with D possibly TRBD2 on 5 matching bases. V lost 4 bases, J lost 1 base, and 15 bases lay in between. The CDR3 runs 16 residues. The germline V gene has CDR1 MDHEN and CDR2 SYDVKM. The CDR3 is CASSSPDSSGTDTQYF. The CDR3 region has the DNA TGTGCCAGCAGTTCACCGGACTCCTCGGGCACAGATACGCAGTATTTT. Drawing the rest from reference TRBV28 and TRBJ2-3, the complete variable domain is DVKVTQSSRYLVKRTGEKVFLECVQDMDHENMFWYRQDPGLGLRLIYFSYDVKMKEKGDIPEGYSVSREKKERFSLILESASTNQTSMYLCASSSPDSSGTDTQYFGPGTRLTVL.